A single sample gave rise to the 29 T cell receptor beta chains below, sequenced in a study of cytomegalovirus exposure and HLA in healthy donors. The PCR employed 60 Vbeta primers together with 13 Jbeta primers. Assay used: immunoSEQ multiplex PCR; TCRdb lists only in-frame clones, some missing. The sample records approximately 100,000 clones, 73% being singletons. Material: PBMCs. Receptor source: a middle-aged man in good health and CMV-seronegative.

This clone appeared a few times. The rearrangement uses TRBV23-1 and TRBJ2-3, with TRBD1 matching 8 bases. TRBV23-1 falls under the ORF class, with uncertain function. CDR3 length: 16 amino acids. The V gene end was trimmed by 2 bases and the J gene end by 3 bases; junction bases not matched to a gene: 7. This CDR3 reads CASSQLTGESTDTQYF. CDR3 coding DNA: TGCGCCAGCAGTCAACTGACAGGGGAGTCGACAGATACGCAGTATTTT.

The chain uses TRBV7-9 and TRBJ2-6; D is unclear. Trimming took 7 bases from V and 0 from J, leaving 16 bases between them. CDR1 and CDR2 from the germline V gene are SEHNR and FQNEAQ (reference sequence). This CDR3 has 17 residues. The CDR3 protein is CASKTPTVHSGANVLTF. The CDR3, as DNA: TGTGCCAGCAAAACGCCGACTGTTCACTCTGGGGCCAACGTCCTGACTTTC.

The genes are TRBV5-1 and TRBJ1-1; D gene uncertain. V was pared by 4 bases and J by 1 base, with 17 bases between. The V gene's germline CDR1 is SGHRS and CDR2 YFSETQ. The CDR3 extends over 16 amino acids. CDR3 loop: CASSPEGVPANTEAFF. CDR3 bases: TGCGCCAGCAGCCCCGAGGGAGTTCCTGCGAACACTGAAGCTTTCTTT.

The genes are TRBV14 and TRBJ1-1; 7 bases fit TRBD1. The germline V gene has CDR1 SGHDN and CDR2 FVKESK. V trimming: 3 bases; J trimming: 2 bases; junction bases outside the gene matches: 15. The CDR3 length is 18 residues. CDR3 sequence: CASSHQTGRSGENTEAFF. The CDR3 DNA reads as TGTGCCAGCAGCCATCAGACAGGGAGATCGGGTGAAAACACTGAAGCTTTCTTT.

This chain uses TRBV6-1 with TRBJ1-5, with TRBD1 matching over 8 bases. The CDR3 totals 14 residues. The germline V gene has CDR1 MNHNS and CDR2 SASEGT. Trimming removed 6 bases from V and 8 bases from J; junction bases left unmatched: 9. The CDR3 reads CASSESGGPEPQHF. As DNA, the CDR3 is TGTGCCAGCAGCGAGTCAGGGGGCCCTGAGCCCCAGCATTTT.

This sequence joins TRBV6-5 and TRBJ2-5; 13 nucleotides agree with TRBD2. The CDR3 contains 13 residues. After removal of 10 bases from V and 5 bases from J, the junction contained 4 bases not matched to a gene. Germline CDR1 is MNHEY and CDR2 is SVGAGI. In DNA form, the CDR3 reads TGTGCCACGTTACTAGCGGGGGGGGAGACCCAGTACTTC. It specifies CATLLAGGETQYF.

This CDR3 reads CASSPRAGGDIQYF. The CDR3 DNA is TGTGCCAGCAGCCCGAGGGCAGGAGGGGACATTCAGTACTTC. The chain combines TRBV7-2 with TRBJ2-4, with D tentatively TRBD2 (6 bases). Deletions cut 5 bases from V and 8 bases from J, with 16 bases between. From germline, CDR1 is SGHTA and CDR2 FQGNSA. The CDR3 has 14 amino acids.

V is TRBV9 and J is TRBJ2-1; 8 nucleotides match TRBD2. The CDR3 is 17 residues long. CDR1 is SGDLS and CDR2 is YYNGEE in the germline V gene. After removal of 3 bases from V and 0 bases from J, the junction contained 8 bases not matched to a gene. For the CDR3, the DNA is TGTGCCAGCAGCGCAAAAGGACTAGCCGACTCCTACAATGAGCAGTTCTTC. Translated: CASSAKGLADSYNEQFF.

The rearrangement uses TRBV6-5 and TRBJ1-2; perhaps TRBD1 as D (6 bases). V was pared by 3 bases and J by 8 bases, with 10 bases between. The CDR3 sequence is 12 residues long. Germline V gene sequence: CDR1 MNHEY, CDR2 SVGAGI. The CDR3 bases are TGTGCCAGCAGTTATAGAGGGGGAGGCTACACCTTC. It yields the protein CASSYRGGGYTF.

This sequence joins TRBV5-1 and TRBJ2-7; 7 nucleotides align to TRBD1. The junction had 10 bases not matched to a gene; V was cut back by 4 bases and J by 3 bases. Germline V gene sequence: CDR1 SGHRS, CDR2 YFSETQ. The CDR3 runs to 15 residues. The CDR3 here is CASSPSGTVDYEQYF. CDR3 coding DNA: TGCGCCAGCAGCCCATCCGGGACAGTTGACTACGAGCAGTACTTC.

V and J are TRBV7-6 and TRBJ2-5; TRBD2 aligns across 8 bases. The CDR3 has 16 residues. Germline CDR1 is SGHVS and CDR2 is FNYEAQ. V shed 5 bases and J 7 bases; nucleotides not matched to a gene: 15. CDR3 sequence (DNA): TGTGCCAGCAGCCGTTCTTTTAGCGGGGTGGGGGGGACCCAGTACTTC. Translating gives CASSRSFSGVGGTQYF.

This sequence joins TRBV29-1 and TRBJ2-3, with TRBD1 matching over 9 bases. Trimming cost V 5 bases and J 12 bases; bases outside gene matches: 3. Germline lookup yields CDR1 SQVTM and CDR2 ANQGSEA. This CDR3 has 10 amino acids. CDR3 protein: CSVRQGDQYF. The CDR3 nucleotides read TGCAGCGTTCGACAGGGGGATCAGTATTTT.

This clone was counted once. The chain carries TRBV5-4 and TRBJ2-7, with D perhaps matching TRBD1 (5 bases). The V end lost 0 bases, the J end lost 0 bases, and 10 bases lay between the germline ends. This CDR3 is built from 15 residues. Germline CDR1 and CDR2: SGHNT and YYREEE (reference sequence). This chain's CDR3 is CASSLGQRNSYEQYF. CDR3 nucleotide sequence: TGTGCCAGCAGCTTGGGACAGCGAAACTCCTACGAGCAGTACTTC.

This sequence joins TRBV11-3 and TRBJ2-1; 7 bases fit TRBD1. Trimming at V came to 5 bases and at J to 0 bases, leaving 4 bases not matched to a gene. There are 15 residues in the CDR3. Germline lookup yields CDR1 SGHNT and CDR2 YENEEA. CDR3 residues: CASSVTGSSYNEQFF. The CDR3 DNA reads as TGTGCCAGCAGCGTGACAGGGAGCTCCTACAATGAGCAGTTCTTC.

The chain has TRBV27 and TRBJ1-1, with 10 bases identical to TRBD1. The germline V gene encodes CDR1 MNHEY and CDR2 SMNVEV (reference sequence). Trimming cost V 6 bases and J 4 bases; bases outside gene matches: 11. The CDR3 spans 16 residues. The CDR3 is CASRPRTGGRGTEAFF. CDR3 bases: TGTGCCAGCAGACCCCGGACAGGGGGGAGAGGCACTGAAGCTTTCTTT.

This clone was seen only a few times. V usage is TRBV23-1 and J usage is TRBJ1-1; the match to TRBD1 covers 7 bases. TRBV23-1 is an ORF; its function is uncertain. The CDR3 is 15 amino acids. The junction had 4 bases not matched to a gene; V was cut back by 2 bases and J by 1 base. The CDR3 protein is CASSQGGQRNTEAFF. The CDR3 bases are TGCGCCAGCAGTCAAGGGGGACAGAGGAACACTGAAGCTTTCTTT.

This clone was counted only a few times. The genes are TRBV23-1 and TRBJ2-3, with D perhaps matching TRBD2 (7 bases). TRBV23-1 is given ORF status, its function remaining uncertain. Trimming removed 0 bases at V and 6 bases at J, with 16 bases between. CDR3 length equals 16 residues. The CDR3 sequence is CASSQSRGQRDDTQYF. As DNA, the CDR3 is TGCGCCAGCAGTCAATCGCGGGGGCAGCGGGATGATACGCAGTATTTT.

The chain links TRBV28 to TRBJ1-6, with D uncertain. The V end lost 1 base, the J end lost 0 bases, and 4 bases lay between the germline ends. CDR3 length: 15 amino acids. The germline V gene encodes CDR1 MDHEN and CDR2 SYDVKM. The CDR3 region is CASSLSSSYNSPLHF. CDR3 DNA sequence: TGTGCCAGCAGTTTATCCAGCTCCTATAATTCACCCCTCCACTTT. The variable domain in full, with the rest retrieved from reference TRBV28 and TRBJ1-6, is DVKVTQSSRYLVKRTGEKVFLECVQDMDHENMFWYRQDPGLGLRLIYFSYDVKMKEKGDIPEGYSVSREKKERFSLILESASTNQTSMYLCASSLSSSYNSPLHFGNGTRLTVT.

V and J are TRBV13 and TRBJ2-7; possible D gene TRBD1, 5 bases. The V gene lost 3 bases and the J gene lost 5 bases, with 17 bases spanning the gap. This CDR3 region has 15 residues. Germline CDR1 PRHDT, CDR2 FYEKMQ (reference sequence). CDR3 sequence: CASSFLQVLGHEQYF. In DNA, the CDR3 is TGTGCCAGCAGCTTCTTACAGGTCCTTGGTCACGAGCAGTACTTC.

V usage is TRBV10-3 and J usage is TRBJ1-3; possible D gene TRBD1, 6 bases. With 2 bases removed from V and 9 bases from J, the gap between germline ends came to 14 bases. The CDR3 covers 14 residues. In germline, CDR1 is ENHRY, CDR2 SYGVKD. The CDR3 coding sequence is TGTGCCATCAGTGAGAGACAGGACTTAAGCACCATATATTTT. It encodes CAISERQDLSTIYF.

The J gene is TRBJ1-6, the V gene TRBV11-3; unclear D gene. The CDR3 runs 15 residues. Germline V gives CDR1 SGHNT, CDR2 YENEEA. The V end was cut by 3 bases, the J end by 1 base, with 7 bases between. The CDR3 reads CASSFSGSYNSPLHF. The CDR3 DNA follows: TGTGCCAGCAGCTTTTCGGGGTCCTATAATTCACCCCTCCACTTT.

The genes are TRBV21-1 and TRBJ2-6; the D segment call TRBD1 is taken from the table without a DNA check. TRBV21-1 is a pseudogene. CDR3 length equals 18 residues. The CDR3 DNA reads TGTGCCAGCCCGTCCTTAAAACAGGGAAGAACTGGGGCCAACGTCCTGACTTTC. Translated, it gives CASPSLKQGRTGANVLTF.

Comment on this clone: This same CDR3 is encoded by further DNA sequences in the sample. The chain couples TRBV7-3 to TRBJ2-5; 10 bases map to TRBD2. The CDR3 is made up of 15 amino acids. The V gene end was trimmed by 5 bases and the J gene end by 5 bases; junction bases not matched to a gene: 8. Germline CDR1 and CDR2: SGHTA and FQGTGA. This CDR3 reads CASSLSGGALETQYF. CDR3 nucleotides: TGTGCCAGCAGCCTGAGCGGGGGGGCCTTGGAGACCCAGTACTTC.

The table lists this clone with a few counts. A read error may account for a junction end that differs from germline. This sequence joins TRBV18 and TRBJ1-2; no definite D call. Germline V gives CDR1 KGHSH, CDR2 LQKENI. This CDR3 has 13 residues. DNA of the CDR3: TGTGCCAGCTCGCCCGACGGAGGGCGTTCAAGAGGCTTC. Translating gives CASSPDGGRSRGF.

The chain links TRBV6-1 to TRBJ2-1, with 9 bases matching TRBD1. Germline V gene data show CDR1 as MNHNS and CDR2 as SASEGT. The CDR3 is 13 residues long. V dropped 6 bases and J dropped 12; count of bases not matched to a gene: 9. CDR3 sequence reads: CASRDRGSSVQFF. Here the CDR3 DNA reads TGTGCCAGCAGGGACAGGGGCTCTTCGGTGCAGTTCTTC.

The CDR3 region has the DNA TGTGCCAGCAGCTTGGAAGGGGGCCCCTCCTACAATGAGCAGTTCTTC. This sequence encodes CASSLEGGPSYNEQFF. V is TRBV5-4 and J is TRBJ2-1; 7 positions agree with TRBD1. The CDR3 consists of 16 residues. Losses at the gene ends were 0 bases for V and 0 bases for J; bases not matched to a gene: 3. Germline V gene lookup returns CDR1 SGHNT and CDR2 YYREEE (reference sequence). Complete variable domain (other parts from reference TRBV5-4 and TRBJ2-1): ETGVTQSPTHLIKTRGQQVTLRCSSQSGHNTVSWYQQALGQGPQFIFQYYREEENGRGNFPPRFSGLQFPNYSSELNVNALELDDSALYLCASSLEGGPSYNEQFFGPGTRLTVL.

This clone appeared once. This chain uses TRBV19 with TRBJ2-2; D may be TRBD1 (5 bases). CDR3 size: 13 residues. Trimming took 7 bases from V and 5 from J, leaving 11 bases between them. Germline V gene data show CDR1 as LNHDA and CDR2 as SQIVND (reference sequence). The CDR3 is CASTRQSTGELFF. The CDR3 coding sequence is TGTGCCAGTACGAGACAGAGTACCGGGGAGCTGTTTTTT.

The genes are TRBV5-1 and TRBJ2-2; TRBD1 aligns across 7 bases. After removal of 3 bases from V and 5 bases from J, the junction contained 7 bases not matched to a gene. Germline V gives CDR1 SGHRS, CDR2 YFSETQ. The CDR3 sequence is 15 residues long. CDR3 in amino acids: CASSSNRGRTGELFF. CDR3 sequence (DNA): TGCGCCAGCAGCTCCAACAGGGGAAGGACCGGGGAGCTGTTTTTT. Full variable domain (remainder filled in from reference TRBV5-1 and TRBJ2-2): KAGVTQTPRYLIKTRGQQVTLSCSPISGHRSVSWYQQTPGQGLQFLFEYFSETQRNKGNFPGRFSGRQFSNSRSEMNVSTLELGDSALYLCASSSNRGRTGELFFGEGSRLTVL.

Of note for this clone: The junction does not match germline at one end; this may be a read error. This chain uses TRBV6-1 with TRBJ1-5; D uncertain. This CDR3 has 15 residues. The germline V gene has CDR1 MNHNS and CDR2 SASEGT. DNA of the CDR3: TGTGCCAGCAGTGAACCCGCAGGATCCAATCCGCCCCAGCACTTT. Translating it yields CASSEPAGSNPPQHF.